This entry is about one TCR beta chain. The data belong to a study of PD-L1 blockade in urothelial cancer. Study context: The study started patients on atezolizumab in about 2014, giving 1,200 mg intravenously every 3 weeks. The median number of T cells present in blood samples was approximately 140,000. Investigators checked blood 3 weeks (second dose) and 6 weeks after treatment start.

From germline, CDR1 is SEHNR and CDR2 FQNEAQ (reference sequence). The CDR3 is made up of 17 amino acids. V dropped 3 bases and J dropped 4; count of bases not matched to a gene: 13. Using immunoSEQ multiplex PCR, the repertoire was profiled, and TCRdb retains in-frame clones only, with some absent. The table records 35,000 to 55,000 clones, roughly 80% of them present only once. Urothelial carcinoma in patients was locally advanced or metastatic. The chain recombines TRBV7-9 with TRBJ2-5, with 8 bases lining up with TRBD2. The sequence was obtained from a man in his 70s with urothelial cancer. Sequenced here: PBMCs, sampled around atezolizumab (anti-PD-L1) treatment. The CDR3 reads CASSFPLRGGRRETQYF. The CDR3 DNA follows: TGTGCCAGCAGCTTCCCCCTCAGAGGCGGGAGGCGAGAGACCCAGTACTTC.